Below, one T cell receptor (beta chain) is given with its context. Its specificity is not known. At one end the junction does not follow the germline gene, possibly because of a read error. The library came from three nested PCR rounds adapted from ARM-PCR protocols. TCRdb reprocessed the multiplex PCR reads via MiXCR and lists one record per CDR3 protein. The table shows more than 70,000 distinct CDR3 sequences, with around 59% occurring only once. The sample is drawn from a study of tumor and adjacent non-tumor tissue in lung cancer. Broader study findings: Top 100 clones took a larger repertoire share in normal lung.

The template was RNA from unsorted bulk tissue. CDR3 length: 12 residues. Germline V lookup: CDR1 SGHAT, CDR2 FQDESV (reference sequence). The source of this sequence is a man in his 70s with non-small cell lung cancer. V usage is TRBV11-1 and J usage is TRBJ2-7, with a tentative D call TRBD1 (5 bases). The sample taken for sequencing was lung tumor tissue. CDR3 DNA: TGTGCCAGTCGCGTGACAGCTCACGAACAGTACTTC. Protein product: CASRVTAHEQYF.